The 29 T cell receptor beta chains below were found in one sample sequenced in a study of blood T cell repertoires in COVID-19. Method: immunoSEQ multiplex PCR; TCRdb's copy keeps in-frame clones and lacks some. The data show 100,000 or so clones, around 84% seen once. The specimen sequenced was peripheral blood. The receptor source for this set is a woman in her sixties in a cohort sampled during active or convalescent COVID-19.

The CDR3 DNA follows: TGTGCCAGCAGCTTCGGTTTGGGCCTCCTCACCATGTTCTTC. It encodes CASSFGLGLLTMFF. The chain has TRBV7-8 and TRBJ2-1; D not resolved. Germline assignment: CDR1 SGHVS and CDR2 FQNEAQ. Trimming took off 3 bases at V and 15 bases at J, with 21 bases between the two ends. This CDR3 comprises 14 residues.

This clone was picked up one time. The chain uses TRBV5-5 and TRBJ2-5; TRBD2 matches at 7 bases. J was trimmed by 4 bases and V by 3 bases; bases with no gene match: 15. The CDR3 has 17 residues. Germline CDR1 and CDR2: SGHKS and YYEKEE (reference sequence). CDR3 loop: CASSSVQARLAGETQYF. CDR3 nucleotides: TGTGCCAGCAGCTCCGTACAAGCGCGACTAGCAGGAGAGACCCAGTACTTC.

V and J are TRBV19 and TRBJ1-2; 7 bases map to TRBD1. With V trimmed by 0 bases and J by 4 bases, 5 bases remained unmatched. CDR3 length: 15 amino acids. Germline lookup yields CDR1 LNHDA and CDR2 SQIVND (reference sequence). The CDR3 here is CASSIDPGQPYGYTF. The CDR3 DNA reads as TGTGCCAGTAGTATAGATCCGGGACAGCCCTATGGCTACACCTTC.

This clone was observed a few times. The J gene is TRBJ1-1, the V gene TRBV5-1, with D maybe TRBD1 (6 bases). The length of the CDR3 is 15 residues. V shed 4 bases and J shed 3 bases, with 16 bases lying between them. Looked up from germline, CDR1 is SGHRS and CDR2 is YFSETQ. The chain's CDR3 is CASSPNLGGDTEAFF. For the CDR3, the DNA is TGCGCCAGCAGCCCCAATTTAGGGGGGGACACTGAAGCTTTCTTT.

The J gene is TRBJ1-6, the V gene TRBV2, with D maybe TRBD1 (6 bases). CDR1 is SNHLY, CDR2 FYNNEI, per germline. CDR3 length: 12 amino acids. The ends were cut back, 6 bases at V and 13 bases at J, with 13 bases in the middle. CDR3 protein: CASSETGGPLHF. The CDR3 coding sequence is TGTGCCAGCAGCGAGACAGGAGGCCCCCTCCACTTT.

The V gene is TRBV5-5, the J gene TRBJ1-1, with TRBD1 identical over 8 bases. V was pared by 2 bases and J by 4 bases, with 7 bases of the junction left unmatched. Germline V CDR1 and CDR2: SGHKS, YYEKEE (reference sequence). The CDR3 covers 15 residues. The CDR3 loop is CASSFPSTGATEAFF. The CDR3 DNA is TGTGCCAGCAGCTTTCCTTCGACAGGGGCCACTGAAGCTTTCTTT.

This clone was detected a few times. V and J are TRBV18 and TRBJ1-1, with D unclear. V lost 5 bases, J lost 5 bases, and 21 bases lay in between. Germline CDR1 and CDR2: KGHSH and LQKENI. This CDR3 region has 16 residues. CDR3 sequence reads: CASSDPNTGKDTEAFF. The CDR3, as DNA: TGTGCCAGCTCAGATCCCAATACCGGGAAGGATACTGAAGCTTTCTTT.

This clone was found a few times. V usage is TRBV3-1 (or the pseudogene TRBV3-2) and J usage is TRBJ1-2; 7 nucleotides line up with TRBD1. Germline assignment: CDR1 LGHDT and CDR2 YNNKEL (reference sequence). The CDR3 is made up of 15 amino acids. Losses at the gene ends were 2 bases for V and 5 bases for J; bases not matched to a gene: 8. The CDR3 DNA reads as TGTGCCAGCAGCCAAAAGGGACAGAAATATTATGGCTACACCTTC. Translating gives CASSQKGQKYYGYTF.

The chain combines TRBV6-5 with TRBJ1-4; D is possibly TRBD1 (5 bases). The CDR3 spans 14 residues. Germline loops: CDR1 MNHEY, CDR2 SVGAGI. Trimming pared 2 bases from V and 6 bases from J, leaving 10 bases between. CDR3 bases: TGTGCCAGCAGTTACAGGGGTTTCGATGAAAAACTGTTTTTT. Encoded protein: CASSYRGFDEKLFF.

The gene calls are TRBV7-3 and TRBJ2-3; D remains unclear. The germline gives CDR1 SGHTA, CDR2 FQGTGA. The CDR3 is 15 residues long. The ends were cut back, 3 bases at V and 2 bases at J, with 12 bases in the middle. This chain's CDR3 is CASSFSTAPTDTQYF. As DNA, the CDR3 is TGTGCCAGCAGCTTTTCAACAGCACCCACAGATACGCAGTATTTT. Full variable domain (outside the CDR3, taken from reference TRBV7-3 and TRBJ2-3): GAGVSQTPSNKVTEKGKYVELRCDPISGHTALYWYRQSLGQGPEFLIYFQGTGAADDSGLPNDRFFAVRPEGSVSTLKIQRTERGDSAVYLCASSFSTAPTDTQYFGPGTRLTVL.

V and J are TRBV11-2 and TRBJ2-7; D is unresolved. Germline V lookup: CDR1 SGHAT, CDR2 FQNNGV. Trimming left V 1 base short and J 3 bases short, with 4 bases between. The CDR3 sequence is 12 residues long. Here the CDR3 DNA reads TGTGCCAGCAGCTTAGCCCTCTACGAGCAGTACTTC. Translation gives CASSLALYEQYF.

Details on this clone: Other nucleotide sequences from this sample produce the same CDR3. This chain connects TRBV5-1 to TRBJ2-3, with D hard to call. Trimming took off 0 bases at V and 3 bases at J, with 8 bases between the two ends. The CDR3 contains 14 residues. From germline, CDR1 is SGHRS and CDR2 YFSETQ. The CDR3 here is CASSLGRATDTQYF. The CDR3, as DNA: TGCGCCAGCAGCTTGGGAAGAGCGACAGATACGCAGTATTTT.

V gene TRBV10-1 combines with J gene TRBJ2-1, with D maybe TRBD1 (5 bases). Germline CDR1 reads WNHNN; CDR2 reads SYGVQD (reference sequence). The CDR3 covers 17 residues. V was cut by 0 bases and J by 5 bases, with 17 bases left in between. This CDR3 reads CASSESRGRWVNNEQFF. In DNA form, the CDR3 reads TGCGCCAGCAGTGAGTCTAGGGGCCGCTGGGTTAACAATGAGCAGTTCTTC.

The CDR3: CAWSRQGGGYTF. CDR3 in DNA: TGTGCCTGGAGTAGGCAGGGAGGCGGCTACACCTTC. The genes are TRBV30 and TRBJ1-2, with a tentative D call TRBD1 (5 bases). Germline lookup yields CDR1 GTSNPN and CDR2 SVGIG (reference sequence). This CDR3 spans 12 amino acids. Trimming took off 2 bases at V and 8 bases at J, with 12 bases between the two ends.

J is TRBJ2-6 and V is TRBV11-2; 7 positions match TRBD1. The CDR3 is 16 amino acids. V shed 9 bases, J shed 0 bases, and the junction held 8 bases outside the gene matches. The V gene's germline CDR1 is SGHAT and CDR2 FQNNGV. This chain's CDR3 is CASGDSTLSGANVLTF. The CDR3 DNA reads TGTGCCAGTGGGGACAGCACCCTCTCTGGGGCCAACGTCCTGACTTTC.

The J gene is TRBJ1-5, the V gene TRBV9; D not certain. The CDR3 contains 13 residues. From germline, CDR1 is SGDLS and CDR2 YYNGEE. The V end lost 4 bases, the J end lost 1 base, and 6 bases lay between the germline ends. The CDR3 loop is CASSRSSNQPQHF. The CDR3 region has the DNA TGTGCCAGCAGCCGGAGCAGCAATCAGCCCCAGCATTTT.

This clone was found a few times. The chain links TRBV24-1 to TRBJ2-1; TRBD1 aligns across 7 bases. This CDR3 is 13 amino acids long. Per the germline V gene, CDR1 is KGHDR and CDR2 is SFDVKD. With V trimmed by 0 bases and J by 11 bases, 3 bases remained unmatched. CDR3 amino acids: CATSDLTTGKQFF. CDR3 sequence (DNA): TGTGCCACCAGTGATTTGACGACAGGGAAGCAGTTCTTC.

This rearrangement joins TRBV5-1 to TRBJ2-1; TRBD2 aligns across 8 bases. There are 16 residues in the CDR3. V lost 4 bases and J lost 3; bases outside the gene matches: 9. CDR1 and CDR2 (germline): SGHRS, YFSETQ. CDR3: CASSPGGTILYNEQFF. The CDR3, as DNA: TGCGCCAGCAGCCCGGGAGGGACCATTCTCTACAATGAGCAGTTCTTC.

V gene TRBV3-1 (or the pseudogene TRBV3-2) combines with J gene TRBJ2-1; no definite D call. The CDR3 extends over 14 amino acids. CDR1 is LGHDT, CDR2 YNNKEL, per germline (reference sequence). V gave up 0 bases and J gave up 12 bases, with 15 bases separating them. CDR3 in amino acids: CASSQETVLLTQFF. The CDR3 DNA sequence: TGTGCCAGCAGCCAAGAAACTGTCCTCCTTACGCAGTTCTTC.

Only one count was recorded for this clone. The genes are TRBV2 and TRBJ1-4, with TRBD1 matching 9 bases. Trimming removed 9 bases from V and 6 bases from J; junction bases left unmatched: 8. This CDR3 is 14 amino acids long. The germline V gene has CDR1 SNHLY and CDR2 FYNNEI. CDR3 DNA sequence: TGTGCCAGGCCTATCGGGACAGGGCATGAAAAACTGTTTTTT. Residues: CARPIGTGHEKLFF.

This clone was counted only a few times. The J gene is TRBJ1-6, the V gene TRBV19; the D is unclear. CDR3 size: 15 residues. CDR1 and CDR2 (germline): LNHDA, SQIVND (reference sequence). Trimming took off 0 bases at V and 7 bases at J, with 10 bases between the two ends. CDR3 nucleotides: TGTGCCAGTAGTATAGATGACCAGAGGAATTCACCCCTCCACTTT. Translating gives CASSIDDQRNSPLHF.

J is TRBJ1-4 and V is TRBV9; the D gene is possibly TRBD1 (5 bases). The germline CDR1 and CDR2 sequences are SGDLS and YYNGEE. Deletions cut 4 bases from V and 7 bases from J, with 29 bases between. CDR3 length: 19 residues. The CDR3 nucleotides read TGTGCCAGCAGCCAAGGGGTCTACACCCAAGTAGGTAATACTGAAAAACTGTTTTTT. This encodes CASSQGVYTQVGNTEKLFF. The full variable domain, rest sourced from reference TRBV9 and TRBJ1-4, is DSGVTQTPKHLITATGQRVTLRCSPRSGDLSVYWYQQSLDQGLQFLIQYYNGEERAKGNILERFSAQQFPDLHSELNLSSLELGDSALYFCASSQGVYTQVGNTEKLFFGSGTQLSVL.

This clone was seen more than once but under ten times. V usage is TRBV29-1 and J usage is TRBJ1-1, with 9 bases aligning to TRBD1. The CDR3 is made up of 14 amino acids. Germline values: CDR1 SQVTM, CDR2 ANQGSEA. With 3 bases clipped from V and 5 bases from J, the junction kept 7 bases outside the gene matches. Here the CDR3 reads CSVEDRTGATEAFF. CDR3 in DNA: TGCAGCGTTGAGGACCGGACAGGGGCGACTGAAGCTTTCTTT.

This chain's CDR3 is CASTILAGTYNEQFF. DNA of the CDR3: TGTGCCAGCACCATCCTAGCGGGGACATACAATGAGCAGTTCTTC. The rearrangement joins TRBV28 to TRBJ2-1; 9 bases fit TRBD2. Germline lookup yields CDR1 MDHEN and CDR2 SYDVKM. This CDR3 region has 15 residues. The V gene end was trimmed by 7 bases and the J gene end by 4 bases; junction bases not matched to a gene: 8.

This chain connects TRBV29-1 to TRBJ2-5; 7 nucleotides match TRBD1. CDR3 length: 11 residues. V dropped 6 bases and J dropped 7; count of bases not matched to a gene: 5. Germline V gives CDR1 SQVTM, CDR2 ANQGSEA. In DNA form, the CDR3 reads TGCAGCGTATTGACAGGGCTGACCCAGTACTTC. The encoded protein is CSVLTGLTQYF.

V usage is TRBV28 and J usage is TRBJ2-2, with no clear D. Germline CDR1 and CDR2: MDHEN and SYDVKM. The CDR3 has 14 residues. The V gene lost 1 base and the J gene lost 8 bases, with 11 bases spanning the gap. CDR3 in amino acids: CASSLSSFRGELFF. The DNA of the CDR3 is TGTGCCAGCAGTTTATCGTCGTTCAGGGGGGAGCTGTTTTTT. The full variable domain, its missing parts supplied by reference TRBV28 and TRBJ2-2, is DVKVTQSSRYLVKRTGEKVFLECVQDMDHENMFWYRQDPGLGLRLIYFSYDVKMKEKGDIPEGYSVSREKKERFSLILESASTNQTSMYLCASSLSSFRGELFFGEGSRLTVL.

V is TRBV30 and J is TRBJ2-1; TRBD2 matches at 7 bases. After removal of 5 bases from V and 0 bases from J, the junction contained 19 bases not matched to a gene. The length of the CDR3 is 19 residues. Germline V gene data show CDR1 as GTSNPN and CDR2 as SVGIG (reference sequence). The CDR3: CAWLFPWGGVVGSYNEQFF. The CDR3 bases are TGTGCCTGGCTTTTTCCCTGGGGGGGGGTTGTTGGCTCCTACAATGAGCAGTTCTTC.

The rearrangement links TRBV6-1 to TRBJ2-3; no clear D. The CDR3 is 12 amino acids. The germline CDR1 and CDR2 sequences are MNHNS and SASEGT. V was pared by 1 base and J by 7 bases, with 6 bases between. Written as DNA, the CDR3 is TGTGCCAGCAGTGAAGTCTGGCATACGCAGTATTTT. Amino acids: CASSEVWHTQYF.

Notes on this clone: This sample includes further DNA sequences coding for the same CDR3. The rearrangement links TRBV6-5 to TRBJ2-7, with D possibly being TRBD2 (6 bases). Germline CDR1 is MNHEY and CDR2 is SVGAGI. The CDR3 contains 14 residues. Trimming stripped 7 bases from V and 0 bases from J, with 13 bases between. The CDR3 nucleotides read TGTGCCAGCACTTTGGGGGGTAGCTCCTACGAGCAGTACTTC. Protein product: CASTLGGSSYEQYF.